This T cell receptor (beta chain) appears in the sequencing data of a study of T cell repertoires in cytomegalovirus infection. Overall study: Indications of both CMV infection and matching HLA type were provided by public TCR beta signatures.

V lost 2 bases, J lost 5 bases, and 9 bases lay in between. Germline V gene sequence: CDR1 SGHTA, CDR2 FQGNSA. The CDR3 loop spans 13 amino acids. This clonotype was picked up many times. Its specificity is unknown. Each CDR3 protein gets one entry after TCRdb re-called the reads with MiXCR. The sample includes approximately 70,000 distinct CDR3 sequences, under 25% of them seen just once. Study observations and caveats: HLA-C-restricted TCR beta clonotypes specific for CMV led the ex vivo response.

This receptor was obtained from a human donor in good health (CMV status not recorded). Some clones in this sample may be carry-over from other donors' samples. The chain carries TRBV7-2 and TRBJ2-5; no firm D call. The sequenced sample consisted of PBMCs, sequenced either directly or after in vitro stimulation (not recorded which). The CDR3 DNA reads as TGTGCCAGCAGCTTAATACCTCGGGAGACCCAGTACTTC. Its protein is CASSLIPRETQYF. Full variable domain (outside the CDR3, taken from reference TRBV7-2 and TRBJ2-5): GAGVSQSPSNKVTEKGKDVELRCDPISGHTALYWYRQSLGQGLEFLIYFQGNSAPDKSGLPSDRFSAERTGGSVSTLTIQRTQQEDSAVYLCASSLIPRETQYFGPGTRLLVL.